Presented here are 15 T cell receptor beta chains from one specimen sequenced in a study of blood T cell repertoires in COVID-19. Some clones are missing from TCRdb's copy, which holds only in-frame ones; the method was immunoSEQ multiplex PCR. Among more than 15,000 clones listed, roughly 75% were seen once. Sequenced input: peripheral blood. The receptors were sampled from a man in his sixties with active or convalescent COVID-19.

The chain uses TRBV19 and TRBJ2-1; 11 nucleotides match TRBD2. This CDR3 spans 16 amino acids. Looked up from germline, CDR1 is LNHDA and CDR2 is SQIVND (reference sequence). J gave up 3 bases and V 6 bases, and 7 bases lay outside the gene matches. Here the CDR3 DNA reads TGTGCCAGTAGACCTTTAGGGACTAGCGGCTACAATGAGCAGTTCTTC. Translation gives CASRPLGTSGYNEQFF.

This chain connects TRBV5-1 to TRBJ2-7; possible D gene TRBD1, 6 bases. The CDR3 totals 15 residues. V lost 0 bases and J 3 bases, leaving 13 bases between the germline ends. Germline-derived CDR1 and CDR2 are SGHRS and YFSETQ. CDR3 protein: CASSLAPGDLYEQYF. DNA of the CDR3: TGCGCCAGCAGCTTGGCGCCAGGGGATCTCTACGAGCAGTACTTC.

V gene TRBV5-4 combines with J gene TRBJ1-1; a weak D match, TRBD1 (5 bases). Germline V gives CDR1 SGHNT, CDR2 YYREEE (reference sequence). Between the trimmed V and J ends, which lost 5 bases and 8 bases, there was a span of 16 bases. The length of the CDR3 is 13 residues. The CDR3 spells CASREGTIAEAFF. The CDR3 DNA follows: TGTGCCAGCAGAGAGGGGACTATTGCGGAAGCTTTCTTT.

This clone was seen only a few times. This chain uses TRBV4-1 with TRBJ2-5; 9 nucleotides line up with TRBD2. V lost 2 bases and J lost 3; bases outside the gene matches: 7. CDR1 MGHRA and CDR2 YSYEKL come from the germline V gene. The CDR3 extends over 16 amino acids. CDR3 DNA: TGCGCCAGCAGCCAAAATTACGCGGGGGGGAAAGAGACCCAGTACTTC. Its translation is CASSQNYAGGKETQYF.

The chain uses TRBV6-5 and TRBJ2-2; 7 bases match TRBD1. The CDR3 extends over 14 amino acids. Germline V gene lookup returns CDR1 MNHEY and CDR2 SVGAGI. The ends lost 10 bases at V and 1 base at J; junction bases unmatched: 6. The CDR3 sequence is CATRQGLNTGELFF. Written as DNA, the CDR3 is TGTGCCACCAGACAGGGCCTGAACACCGGGGAGCTGTTTTTT.

This clone has more than one count but fewer than ten. The chain recombines TRBV14 with TRBJ2-7; 7 bases align to TRBD2. The CDR3 is 15 amino acids. The V and J ends lost 6 bases and 0 bases, in that order; junction bases with no gene match: 8. The germline V gene has CDR1 SGHDN and CDR2 FVKESK. The CDR3 region has the DNA TGTGCCAGCAGTTTCCTAGCGGTTAGCTCCTACGAGCAGTACTTC. This encodes CASSFLAVSSYEQYF.

By share, this clone counts as large. The chain uses TRBV4-1 and TRBJ2-7, with 8 bases that match TRBD2. The CDR3 runs 15 residues. With V trimmed by 1 base and J by 9 bases, 11 bases remained unmatched. CDR1 is MGHRA and CDR2 is YSYEKL in the germline V gene. The CDR3 loop is CASSQGAGDGKGQYF. CDR3 in DNA: TGCGCCAGCAGCCAAGGAGCGGGGGATGGGAAGGGGCAGTACTTC.

This chain connects TRBV12-3 or TRBV12-4 to TRBJ1-1; D gene uncertain. V was clipped by 3 bases and J by 3 bases, with 8 bases between them. The CDR3 loop spans 13 amino acids. The CDR3: CASSFGQDTEAFF. In DNA, the CDR3 is TGTGCCAGCAGTTTTGGTCAGGACACTGAAGCTTTCTTT.

This clone was detected once. The rearrangement uses TRBV5-1 and TRBJ2-7; D not resolved. Trimming removed 5 bases at V and 1 base at J, with 13 bases between. The CDR3 loop spans 14 amino acids. CDR1 SGHRS and CDR2 YFSETQ come from the germline V gene. CDR3 sequence: CASRRGQNSYEQYF. In DNA, the CDR3 is TGCGCCAGCAGGAGAGGTCAGAATTCCTACGAGCAGTACTTC.

This clone was counted between two and nine times. This chain uses TRBV28 with TRBJ1-2; D is unresolved. The CDR3 has 15 amino acids. Deletions cut 2 bases from V and 0 bases from J, with 10 bases between. Per the germline V gene, CDR1 is MDHEN and CDR2 is SYDVKM. The CDR3 DNA reads TGTGCCAGCAGTTTAGGTGACACCACTAACTATGGCTACACCTTC. Translation gives CASSLGDTTNYGYTF.

This chain connects TRBV27 to TRBJ2-1; 13 bases are a match to TRBD2. V lost 5 bases, J lost 11 bases, and 9 bases stayed unmatched. Germline lookup yields CDR1 MNHEY and CDR2 SMNVEV (reference sequence). The CDR3 extends over 15 amino acids. The CDR3 loop reads CASSTPSTSGGQQFF. CDR3 DNA: TGTGCCAGCAGTACCCCATCGACTAGCGGGGGGCAGCAGTTCTTC.

The sample holds one count of this clone. The chain links TRBV6-5 to TRBJ1-1, with D possibly TRBD1 on 5 matching bases. V gave up 2 bases and J gave up 4 bases, with 11 bases separating them. The CDR3 covers 14 residues. Germline CDR1 MNHEY, CDR2 SVGAGI. CDR3 in amino acids: CASSYGGKSTEAFF. CDR3 nucleotides: TGTGCCAGCAGTTACGGGGGGAAAAGCACTGAAGCTTTCTTT.

V is TRBV5-1 and J is TRBJ1-2, with TRBD1 identical over 10 bases. CDR1 is SGHRS, CDR2 YFSETQ, per germline. CDR3 length equals 15 residues. J was trimmed by 6 bases and V by 3 bases; bases with no gene match: 8. The CDR3 sequence is CASSSGQGLYHGYTF. DNA of the CDR3: TGCGCCAGCAGCTCGGGACAGGGGCTTTATCATGGCTACACCTTC.

The V and J genes are TRBV30 and TRBJ2-3; no reliable D call. The CDR3 is 13 residues long. V was pared by 2 bases and J by 0 bases, with 6 bases between. The V gene's germline CDR1 is GTSNPN and CDR2 SVGIG (reference sequence). CDR3 region: CAWSRGSTDTQYF. The CDR3 nucleotides are TGTGCCTGGAGTCGCGGTAGCACAGATACGCAGTATTTT.

Remarks on this clone: Other DNA variants within this sample encode the same CDR3. This sequence joins TRBV11-3 and TRBJ2-7; perhaps TRBD1 as D (7 bases). Germline lookup yields CDR1 SGHNT and CDR2 YENEEA. The CDR3 has 11 residues. V gave up 5 bases and J gave up 7 bases, with 9 bases separating them. The CDR3 protein is CASSPGGEQYF. The CDR3 coding sequence is TGTGCCAGCAGCCCAGGGGGGGAGCAGTACTTC.